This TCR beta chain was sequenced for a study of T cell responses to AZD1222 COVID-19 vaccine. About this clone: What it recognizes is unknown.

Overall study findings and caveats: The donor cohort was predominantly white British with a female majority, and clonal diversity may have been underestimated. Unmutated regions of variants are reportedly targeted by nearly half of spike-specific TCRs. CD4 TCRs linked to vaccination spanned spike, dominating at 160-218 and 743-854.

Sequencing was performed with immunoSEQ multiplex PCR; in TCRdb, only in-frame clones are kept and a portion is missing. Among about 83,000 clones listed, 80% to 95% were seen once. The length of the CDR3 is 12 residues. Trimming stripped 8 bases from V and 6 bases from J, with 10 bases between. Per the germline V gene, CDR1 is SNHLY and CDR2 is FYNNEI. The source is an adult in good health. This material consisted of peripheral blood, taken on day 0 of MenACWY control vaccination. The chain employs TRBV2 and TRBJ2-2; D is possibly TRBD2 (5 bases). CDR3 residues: CASGLAAGELFF. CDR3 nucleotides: TGTGCCAGCGGGCTAGCCGCCGGGGAGCTGTTTTTT. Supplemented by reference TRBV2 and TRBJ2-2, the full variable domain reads EPEVTQTPSHQVTQMGQEVILRCVPISNHLYFYWYRQILGQKVEFLVSFYNNEISEKSEIFDDQFSVERPDGSNFTLKIRSTKLEDSAMYFCASGLAAGELFFGEGSRLTVL.